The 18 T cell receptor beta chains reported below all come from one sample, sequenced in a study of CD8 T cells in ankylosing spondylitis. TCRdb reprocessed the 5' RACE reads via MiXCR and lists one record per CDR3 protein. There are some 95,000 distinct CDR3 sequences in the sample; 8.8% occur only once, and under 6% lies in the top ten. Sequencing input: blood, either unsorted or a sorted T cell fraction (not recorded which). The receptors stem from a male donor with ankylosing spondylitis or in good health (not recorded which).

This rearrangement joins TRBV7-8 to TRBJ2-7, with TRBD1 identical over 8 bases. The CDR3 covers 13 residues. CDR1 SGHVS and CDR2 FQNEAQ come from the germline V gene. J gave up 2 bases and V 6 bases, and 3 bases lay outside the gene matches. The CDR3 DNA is TGTGCCAGCAGTGGACAGGGTCCCTACGAGCAGTACTTC. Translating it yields CASSGQGPYEQYF. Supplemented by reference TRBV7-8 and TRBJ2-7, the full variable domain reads GAGVSQSPRYKVAKRGQDVALRCDPISGHVSLFWYQQALGQGPEFLTYFQNEAQLDKSGLPSDRFFAERPEGSVSTLKIQRTQQEDSAVYLCASSGQGPYEQYFGPGTRLTVT.

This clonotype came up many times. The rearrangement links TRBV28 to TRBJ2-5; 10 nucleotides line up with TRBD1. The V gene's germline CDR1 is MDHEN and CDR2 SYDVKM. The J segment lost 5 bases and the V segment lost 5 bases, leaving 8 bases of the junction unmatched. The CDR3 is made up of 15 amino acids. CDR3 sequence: CASSRQGASEETQYF. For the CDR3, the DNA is TGTGCCAGCAGTCGACAGGGGGCGTCTGAGGAGACCCAGTACTTC.

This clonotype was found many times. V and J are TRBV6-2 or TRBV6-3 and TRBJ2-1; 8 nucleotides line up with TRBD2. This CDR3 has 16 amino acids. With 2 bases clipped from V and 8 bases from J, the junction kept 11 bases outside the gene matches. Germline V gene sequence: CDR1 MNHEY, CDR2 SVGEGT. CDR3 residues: CASSYEVGLGFDEQFF. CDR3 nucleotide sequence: TGTGCCAGCAGTTACGAGGTGGGACTAGGGTTCGATGAGCAGTTCTTC.

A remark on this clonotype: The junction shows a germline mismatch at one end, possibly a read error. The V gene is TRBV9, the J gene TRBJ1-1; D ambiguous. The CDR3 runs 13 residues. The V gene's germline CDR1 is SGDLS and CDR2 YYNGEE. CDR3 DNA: TGTACCAGCAGCCCGCGCAGGAACACTGAAGCTTTCTTT. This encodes CTSSPRRNTEAFF.

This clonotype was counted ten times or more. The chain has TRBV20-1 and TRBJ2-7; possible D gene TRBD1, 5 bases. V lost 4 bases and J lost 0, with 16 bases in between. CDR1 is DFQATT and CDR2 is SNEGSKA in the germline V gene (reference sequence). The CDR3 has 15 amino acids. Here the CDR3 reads CSATQGGTLSYEQYF. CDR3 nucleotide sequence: TGCAGTGCTACCCAGGGTGGTACTCTCTCCTACGAGCAGTACTTC.

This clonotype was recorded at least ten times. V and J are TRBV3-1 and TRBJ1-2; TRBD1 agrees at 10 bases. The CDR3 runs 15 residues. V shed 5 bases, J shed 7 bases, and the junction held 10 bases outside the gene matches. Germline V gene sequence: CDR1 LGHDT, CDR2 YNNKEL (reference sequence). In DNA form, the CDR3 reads TGTGCCAGCAGCTTCCCCGGGACAGGGGTATTTGGCTACACCTTC. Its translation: CASSFPGTGVFGYTF.

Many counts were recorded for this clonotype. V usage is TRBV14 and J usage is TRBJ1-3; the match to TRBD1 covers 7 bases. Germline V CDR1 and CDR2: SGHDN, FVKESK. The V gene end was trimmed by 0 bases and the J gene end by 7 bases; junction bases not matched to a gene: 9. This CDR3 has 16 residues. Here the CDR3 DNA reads TGTGCCAGCAGCCAAGATCCGACAGGGCACGCCAACACCATATATTTT. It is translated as CASSQDPTGHANTIYF.

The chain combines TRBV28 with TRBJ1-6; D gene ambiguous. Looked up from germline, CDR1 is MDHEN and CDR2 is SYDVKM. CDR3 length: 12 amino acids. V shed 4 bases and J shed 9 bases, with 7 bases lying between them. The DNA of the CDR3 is TGTGCCAGCAGTTATTCAGCTTCACCCCTCCACTTT. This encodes CASSYSASPLHF.

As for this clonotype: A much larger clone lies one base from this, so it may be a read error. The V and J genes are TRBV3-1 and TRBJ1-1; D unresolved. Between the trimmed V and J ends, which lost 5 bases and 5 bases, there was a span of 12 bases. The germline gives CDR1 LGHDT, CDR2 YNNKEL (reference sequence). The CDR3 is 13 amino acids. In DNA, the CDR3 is TGTGCCAGCAGCACCCCGGGGAGAACTGAAGCTTTCTTT. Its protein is CASSTPGRTEAFF.

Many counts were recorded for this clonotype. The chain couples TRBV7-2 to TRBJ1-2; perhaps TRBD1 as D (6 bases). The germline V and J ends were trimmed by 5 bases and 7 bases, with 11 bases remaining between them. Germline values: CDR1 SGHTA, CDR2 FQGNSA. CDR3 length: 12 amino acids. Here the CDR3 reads CASSPGTTGYTF. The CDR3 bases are TGTGCCAGCAGCCCAGGGACAACTGGCTACACCTTC.

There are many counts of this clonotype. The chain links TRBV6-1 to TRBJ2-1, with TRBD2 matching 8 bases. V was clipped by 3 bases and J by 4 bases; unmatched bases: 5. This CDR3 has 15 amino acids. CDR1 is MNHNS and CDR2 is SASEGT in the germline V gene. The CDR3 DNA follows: TGTGCCAGCAGTGAGTCGCGGGGGGTATACAATGAGCAGTTCTTC. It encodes CASSESRGVYNEQFF.

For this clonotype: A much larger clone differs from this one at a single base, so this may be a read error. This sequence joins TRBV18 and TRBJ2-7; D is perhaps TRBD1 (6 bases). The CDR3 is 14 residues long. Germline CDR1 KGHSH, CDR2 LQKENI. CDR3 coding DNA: TGTGTCAGCTCACTAACAGGGATCTCCTACGAGCAGTACTTC. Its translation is CVSSLTGISYEQYF.

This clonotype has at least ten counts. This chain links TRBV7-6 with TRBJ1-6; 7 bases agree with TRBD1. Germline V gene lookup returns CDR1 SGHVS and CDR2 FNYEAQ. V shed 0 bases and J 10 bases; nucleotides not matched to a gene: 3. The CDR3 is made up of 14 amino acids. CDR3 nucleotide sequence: TGTGCCAGCAGCTTAGCAGACAGGGAATCACCCCTCCACTTT. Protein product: CASSLADRESPLHF.

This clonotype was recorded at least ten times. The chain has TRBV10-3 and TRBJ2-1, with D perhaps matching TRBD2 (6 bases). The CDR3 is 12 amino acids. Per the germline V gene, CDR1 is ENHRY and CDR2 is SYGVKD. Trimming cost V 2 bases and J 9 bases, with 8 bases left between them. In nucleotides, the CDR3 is TGTGCCATCAGTGAGGGGAGGAGTGAGCAGTTCTTC. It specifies CAISEGRSEQFF.

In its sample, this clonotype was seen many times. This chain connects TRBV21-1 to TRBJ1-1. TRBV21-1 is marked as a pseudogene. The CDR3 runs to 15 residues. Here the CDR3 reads CASSKERDLNTEAFF. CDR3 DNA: TGTGCCAGCAGCAAAGAGAGGGATCTGAACACTGAAGCTTTCTTT.

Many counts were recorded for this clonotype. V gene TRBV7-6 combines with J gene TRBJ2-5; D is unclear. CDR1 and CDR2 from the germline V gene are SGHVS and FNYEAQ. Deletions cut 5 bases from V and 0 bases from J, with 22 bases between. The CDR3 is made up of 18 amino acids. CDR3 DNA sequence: TGTGCCAGCAGCCAAATCCCCATGACAAGCAGCTACCAAGAGACCCAGTACTTC. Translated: CASSQIPMTSSYQETQYF.

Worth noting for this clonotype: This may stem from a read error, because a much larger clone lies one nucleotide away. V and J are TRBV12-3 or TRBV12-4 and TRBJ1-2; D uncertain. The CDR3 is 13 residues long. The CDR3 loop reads CAGSLGQSYGYTF. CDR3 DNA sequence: TGTGCCGGCAGTTTAGGCCAGAGTTATGGCTACACCTTC.

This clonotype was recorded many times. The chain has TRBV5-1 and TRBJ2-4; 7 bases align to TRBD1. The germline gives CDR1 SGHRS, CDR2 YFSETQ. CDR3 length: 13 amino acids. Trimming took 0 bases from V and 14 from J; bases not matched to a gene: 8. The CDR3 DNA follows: TGCGCCAGCAGCTTGGGACCTGACAGGGAAGAGTACTTC. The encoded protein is CASSLGPDREEYF.